The sample holds many counts of the clone carrying this T cell receptor beta chain. As yet, its antigen is unknown. Per the germline V gene, CDR1 is LNHNV and CDR2 is YYDKDF (reference sequence). The CDR3 extends over 16 amino acids. V was trimmed by 4 bases and J by 0 bases, leaving 16 bases between them. TCRdb re-analysed the 5' RACE reads in MiXCR, keeping a single row per CDR3 protein. This table holds 150,000 to 200,000 distinct CDR3 sequences, around a sixth found once. This record comes from a study of CD8 T cells in ankylosing spondylitis. Broader study findings: Some of the motif variants had earlier been found in reactive arthritis patients' fluid and blood. Disease-associated clones were reportedly significantly overrepresented in matched ankylosing spondylitis synovial fluid.

The sequence was collected from a male donor under 30 with ankylosing spondylitis or in good health (not recorded which). The specimen was blood, either unsorted or a sorted T cell fraction (not recorded which). The V and J genes are TRBV15 and TRBJ2-7; possible D gene TRBD1, 6 bases. The CDR3 spells CATSTTGRSISYEQYF. CDR3 in DNA: TGTGCCACCAGCACAACAGGGCGGTCTATCTCCTACGAGCAGTACTTC.